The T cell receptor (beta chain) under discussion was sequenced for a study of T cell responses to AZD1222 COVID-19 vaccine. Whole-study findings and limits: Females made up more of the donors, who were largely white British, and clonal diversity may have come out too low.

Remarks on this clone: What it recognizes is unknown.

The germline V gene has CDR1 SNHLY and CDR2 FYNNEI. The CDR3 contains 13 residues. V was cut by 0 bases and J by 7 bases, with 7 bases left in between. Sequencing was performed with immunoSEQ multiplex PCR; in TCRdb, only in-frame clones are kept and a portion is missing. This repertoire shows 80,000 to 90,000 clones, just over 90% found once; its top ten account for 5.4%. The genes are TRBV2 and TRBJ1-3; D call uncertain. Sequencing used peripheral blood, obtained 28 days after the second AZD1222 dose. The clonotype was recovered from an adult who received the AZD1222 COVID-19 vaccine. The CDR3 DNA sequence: TGTGCCAGCAGTGAAGCCCTTATTAACACCATATATTTT. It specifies CASSEALINTIYF.